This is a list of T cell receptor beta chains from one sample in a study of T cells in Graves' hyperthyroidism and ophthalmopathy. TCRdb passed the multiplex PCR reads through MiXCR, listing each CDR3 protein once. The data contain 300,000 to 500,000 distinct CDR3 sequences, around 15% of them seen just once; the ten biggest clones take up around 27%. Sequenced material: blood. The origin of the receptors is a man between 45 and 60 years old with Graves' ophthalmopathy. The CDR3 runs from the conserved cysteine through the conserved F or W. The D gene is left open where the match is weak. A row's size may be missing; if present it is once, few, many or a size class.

DNA: TGTGCCAGCAGCTTACCGCGGGATTACTATGGCTACACCTTC
CDR3: CASSLPRDYYGYTF
V: TRBV7-9
size: many
D: -
J: TRBJ1-2

DNA: TGTGCCAGCAGGACCGGGAACCCGAACACCGGGGAGCTGTTTTTT
CDR3: CASRTGNPNTGELFF
V: TRBV11-3
size: few
D: -
J: TRBJ2-2

DNA: TGTGCCAGCAGACCCTCGGAGGGGGGGGCCTACGAGCAGTACTTC
CDR3: CASRPSEGGAYEQYF
V: TRBV28
size: many
D: -
J: TRBJ2-7

DNA: TGTGCCAGTAGTAGGCAGGGGTCACGAAACGCCGGGGAGCTGTTTTTT
CDR3: CASSRQGSRNAGELFF
V: TRBV19
size: -
D: -
J: TRBJ2-2

DNA: TGCGCCAGCAGCACGATGACAGGGAACCCCTACGAGCAGTACTTC
CDR3: CASSTMTGNPYEQYF
V: TRBV5-1
size: -
D: TRBD1
J: TRBJ2-7

DNA: TGCAGTGCTAGAGATCGGAGGGCCGCCTACAATGAGCAGTTCTTC
CDR3: CSARDRRAAYNEQFF
V: TRBV20-1
size: few
D: -
J: TRBJ2-1

DNA: TGTGCCAGCAGTGAATATGTGGGGTCCACAGATACGCAGTATTTT
CDR3: CASSEYVGSTDTQYF
V: TRBV25-1
size: many
D: -
J: TRBJ2-3

DNA: TGCGCCAGCAGCGAGACTGACTGGCGGGGCTCTCCCGAGCAGTACTTC
CDR3: CASSETDWRGSPEQYF
V: TRBV5-1
size: few
D: -
J: TRBJ2-7

DNA: TGTGCCAGTAGTCTCAATCGGGCAGATACGCAGTATTTT
CDR3: CASSLNRADTQYF
V: TRBV19
size: few
D: -
J: TRBJ2-3

DNA: TGCGCCAGCAGCTTGGATGGGGTGAGGCTAGCGGGACGGGGGCGCACAGATACGCAGTATTTT
CDR3: CASSLDGVRLAGRGRTDTQYF
V: TRBV5-1
size: many
D: TRBD2
J: TRBJ2-3

DNA: TGTGCCTGGAATGTCTTAGCGGGAGGGCCAGATACGCAGTATTTT
CDR3: CAWNVLAGGPDTQYF
V: TRBV30
size: -
D: TRBD2
J: TRBJ2-3

DNA: TGTGCCAGCAGCCAGGGCGGACTAGCGGCAGATACGCAGTATTTT
CDR3: CASSQGGLAADTQYF
V: TRBV3-1
size: -
D: TRBD2
J: TRBJ2-3

DNA: TGTGCCAGCAGTTACTACAGGGCGAACACCGGGGAGCTGTTTTTT
CDR3: CASSYYRANTGELFF
V: TRBV2
size: many
D: -
J: TRBJ2-2

DNA: TGTGCCAGCAGTTTCCGGGGACAGGGGGCCGGTGGCTACACCTTC
CDR3: CASSFRGQGAGGYTF
V: TRBV12-3/TRBV12-4
size: -
D: TRBD1
J: TRBJ1-2

DNA: TGTGCCAGCCAGAAGACTCCCCTGGAGGGCTACACCTTC
CDR3: CASQKTPLEGYTF
V: TRBV16
size: -
D: -
J: TRBJ1-2

DNA: TGTGCCAGCAACCAGCCGGGACTGGATTACGAGCAGTACTTC
CDR3: CASNQPGLDYEQYF
V: TRBV19
size: few
D: -
J: TRBJ2-7

DNA: TGTGCCAGTAGTATAGTAACAGGGTTAATCGCTCAGCCCCAGCATTTT
CDR3: CASSIVTGLIAQPQHF
V: TRBV19
size: -
D: -
J: TRBJ1-5

DNA: TGTGCCAGCAGACAGACAGGGGGCGGTCGCGGGAGTAACGAGCAGTACTTC
CDR3: CASRQTGGGRGSNEQYF
V: TRBV6-2/TRBV6-3
size: few
D: TRBD1
J: TRBJ2-7

DNA: TGTGCCACGGGACTAGCGGGAGGGATCCAAGAGACCCAGTACTTC
CDR3: CATGLAGGIQETQYF
V: TRBV30
size: many
D: TRBD2
J: TRBJ2-5

DNA: TGTGCCAGCAGCTTAGAGGGGGCGAAGGAGACCCAGTACTTC
CDR3: CASSLEGAKETQYF
V: TRBV7-9
size: few
D: TRBD1
J: TRBJ2-5

DNA: TGCAGCGTTGTCGGGCTAGCTGAAGAGCAGTTCTTC
CDR3: CSVVGLAEEQFF
V: TRBV29-1
size: few
D: -
J: TRBJ2-1

DNA: TGTGCCAGCAGCCGACTGGTGACCTACGAGCAGTACTTC
CDR3: CASSRLVTYEQYF
V: TRBV12-3/TRBV12-4
size: -
D: -
J: TRBJ2-7

DNA: TGTGCCAGCAACCGGGAGGGCCGGTACGAGCAGTACTTC
CDR3: CASNREGRYEQYF
V: TRBV6-1
size: -
D: TRBD2
J: TRBJ2-7

DNA: TGTGCCAGCAGACGAAACCAACCTGGGACAGGGGATGTTGAGCAGTTCTTC
CDR3: CASRRNQPGTGDVEQFF
V: TRBV7-9
size: few
D: TRBD1
J: TRBJ2-1

DNA: TGTGCCAGCAGAGCACTAGCGGGAGGCAGCACCGGGGAGCTGTTTTTT
CDR3: CASRALAGGSTGELFF
V: TRBV2
size: many
D: TRBD2
J: TRBJ2-2

DNA: TGCTCTACGTCGAGTACTGCAACTAATGAAAAACTGTTTTTT
CDR3: CSTSSTATNEKLFF
V: TRBV20-1
size: -
D: -
J: TRBJ1-4

DNA: TGCAGCCCTCAGATCACCGGGGAGCTGTTTTTT
CDR3: CSPQITGELFF
V: TRBV20-1
size: -
D: -
J: TRBJ2-2

DNA: TGTGCCAGCAGCCAGACCTGGCCTAGCACAGATACGCAGTATTTT
CDR3: CASSQTWPSTDTQYF
V: TRBV3-1
size: many
D: -
J: TRBJ2-3

DNA: TGCGCCAGTCTAGCGGGAGGATATTCCACAGATACGCAGTATTTT
CDR3: CASLAGGYSTDTQYF
V: TRBV5-1
size: many
D: TRBD2
J: TRBJ2-3

DNA: TGCAGTGCCACAAGGTTCACGGGAGAGCCCTACGAGCAGTACTTC
CDR3: CSATRFTGEPYEQYF
V: TRBV20-1
size: many
D: -
J: TRBJ2-7

DNA: TGTGCCAGCAGTGCGGAGGGTTGGAGCACAGATACGCAGTATTTT
CDR3: CASSAEGWSTDTQYF
V: TRBV6-1
size: many
D: -
J: TRBJ2-3

DNA: TGTGCCAGCAGTCACCAAAGGGTGTGGGGGGCGTCGTCAGTCCCCCAGCATTTT
CDR3: CASSHQRVWGASSVPQHF
V: TRBV2
size: many
D: -
J: TRBJ1-5

DNA: TGTGCCAGCTCACCAGCCGGGAGGGATAATTCACCCCTCCACTTT
CDR3: CASSPAGRDNSPLHF
V: TRBV18
size: many
D: -
J: TRBJ1-6

DNA: TGTGCCAGCAGTTTCGGCATCCTAGTACGGGGAGCCCCTGAAGCTTTCTTT
CDR3: CASSFGILVRGAPEAFF
V: TRBV28
size: few
D: -
J: TRBJ1-1

DNA: TGTGCCAGCAGCGCTCGAGGGGGACAGAACTACAATGAGCAGTTCTTC
CDR3: CASSARGGQNYNEQFF
V: TRBV9
size: -
D: TRBD1
J: TRBJ2-1

DNA: TGTGCCAGTAGTATCAAGCAGGGGGCGCCCCATGAGCAGTTCTTC
CDR3: CASSIKQGAPHEQFF
V: TRBV19
size: -
D: TRBD1
J: TRBJ2-1

DNA: TGTGCCAGCAGCTTAGGGGACAGGGTGATCACTGAAGCTTTCTTT
CDR3: CASSLGDRVITEAFF
V: TRBV7-8
size: many
D: TRBD1
J: TRBJ1-1

DNA: TGTGCCAGCAGAACCCCTAGCGGAACAACCTACGAGCAGTACTTC
CDR3: CASRTPSGTTYEQYF
V: TRBV28
size: many
D: TRBD2
J: TRBJ2-7

DNA: TGTGCCAGCAGCTCTGGAATTACCTACGAGCAGTACTTC
CDR3: CASSSGITYEQYF
V: TRBV11-2
size: many
D: -
J: TRBJ2-7

DNA: TGTGCCAGCAGTGTTAAGAGTAGCGGTCCCTACAATGAGCAGTTCTTC
CDR3: CASSVKSSGPYNEQFF
V: TRBV2
size: many
D: -
J: TRBJ2-1

DNA: TGTGCCAGCAGCTTGGGAAACTCTGGGGCCAACGTCCTGACTTTC
CDR3: CASSLGNSGANVLTF
V: TRBV5-6
size: many
D: -
J: TRBJ2-6

DNA: TGCGCCAGCAGCCGCCTGACTATTCGAACTAATGAAAAACTGTTTTTT
CDR3: CASSRLTIRTNEKLFF
V: TRBV4-1
size: many
D: -
J: TRBJ1-4

DNA: TGTGCCAGCAGCTCCCCGGGGGGGGACGAGCAGTACTTC
CDR3: CASSSPGGDEQYF
V: TRBV7-6
size: few
D: TRBD2
J: TRBJ2-7

DNA: TGTGCCAGCAGTGATTCTCCAGATAGTACGCAGTATTTT
CDR3: CASSDSPDSTQYF
V: TRBV2
size: many
D: -
J: TRBJ2-3

DNA: TGCAGTGCTAGTCAGCCTAGCGAGTACGAGCAGTACTTC
CDR3: CSASQPSEYEQYF
V: TRBV20-1
size: many
D: -
J: TRBJ2-7

DNA: TGCGCCAGCAGCCCCCTAGACCTAGCGGGAGTAGGAGAGACCCAGTACTTC
CDR3: CASSPLDLAGVGETQYF
V: TRBV5-1
size: few
D: TRBD2
J: TRBJ2-5

DNA: TGTGCCACCAGTGATGGTCCCGAAGCTTTCTTT
CDR3: CATSDGPEAFF
V: TRBV24-1
size: -
D: -
J: TRBJ1-1

DNA: TGTGCCAGCAGCTTGGGACGGCGGCAGCCCCAGTACTTC
CDR3: CASSLGRRQPQYF
V: TRBV5-8
size: few
D: -
J: TRBJ2-5

DNA: TGTGCCAGCAGCTCCGACAGGGTCAGGCTTAACACTGAAGCTTTCTTT
CDR3: CASSSDRVRLNTEAFF
V: TRBV12-3/TRBV12-4
size: many
D: TRBD1
J: TRBJ1-1

DNA: TGTGCCAGCTCACCAAACGGCCAAGGTAATGAGCAGTTCTTC
CDR3: CASSPNGQGNEQFF
V: TRBV18
size: many
D: -
J: TRBJ2-1

DNA: TGTGCCAGCAGCCTCGGACAGGGCTCGATCCACGAGCAGTACTTC
CDR3: CASSLGQGSIHEQYF
V: TRBV7-2
size: once
D: TRBD1
J: TRBJ2-7